This T cell receptor beta chain was observed in a study of T cells in Graves' hyperthyroidism and ophthalmopathy. On the study more broadly: Peripheral blood was collected at initial diagnosis, before any treatment.

This clonotype was detected many times. What it binds is unknown. TCR beta CDR3 sequences were amplified from RNA transcripts. In the first-round RT-PCR of the TCR CDR3, the HTBI primer set was used. TCRdb redid the calling of the multiplex PCR reads with MiXCR, one entry per CDR3 protein. The repertoire holds a few hundred thousand distinct CDR3 sequences, with 13% to 15% as singletons. Uncontrolled infection, other autoimmune disease, pregnancy or lactation excluded patients. Study-wide results and limits: Most thyroid clonotypes with frequency above 0.001 were detected in blood.

This receptor was obtained from a woman between 35 and 50 years old with Graves' hyperthyroidism that later progressed to Graves' ophthalmopathy. Sequenced material: blood.

For the CDR3, the DNA is TGTGCCAGCAGCTTAACGGGGTCTGGAACGGGAAAGGACACCGGGGAGCTGTTTTTT. Translation gives CASSLTGSGTGKDTGELFF. The rearrangement links TRBV7-3 to TRBJ2-2, with D perhaps matching TRBD2 (5 bases). The CDR3 runs 19 residues. V was pared by 0 bases and J by 3 bases, with 20 bases between. Germline CDR1 is SGHTA and CDR2 is FQGTGA.